This T cell receptor (beta chain) was recovered during a study of T cell responses to AZD1222 COVID-19 vaccine. Measured with immunoSEQ multiplex PCR; TCRdb has only the in-frame clones, and not every one. The sample gives around 94,000 clones, about 88% of which show up once; more than 4.5% is in the top ten. V lost 3 bases, J lost 0 bases, and 14 bases lay in between. The germline V gene has CDR1 ENHRY and CDR2 SYGVKD. The length of the CDR3 is 16 residues. The sequence came from an adult in good health. The genes are TRBV10-3 and TRBJ1-2; a possible D gene is TRBD1 (6 bases). The material was peripheral blood, obtained on day 0 of AZD1222 vaccination. The DNA of the CDR3 is TGTGCCATCAGTGAAAACAGGGACTCTACTAACTATGGCTACACCTTC. Translation gives CAISENRDSTNYGYTF.